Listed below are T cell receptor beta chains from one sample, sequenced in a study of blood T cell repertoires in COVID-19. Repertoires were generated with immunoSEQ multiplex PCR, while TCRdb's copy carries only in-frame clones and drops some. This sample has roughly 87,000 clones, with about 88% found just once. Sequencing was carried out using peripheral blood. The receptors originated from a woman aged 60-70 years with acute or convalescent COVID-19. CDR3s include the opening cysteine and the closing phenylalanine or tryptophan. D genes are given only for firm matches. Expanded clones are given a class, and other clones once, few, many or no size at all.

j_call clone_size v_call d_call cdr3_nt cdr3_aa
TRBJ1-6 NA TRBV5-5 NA TGTGCCAGCAGCCCCACCATCACTACCCATTCACCCCTCCACTTT CASSPTITTHSPLHF
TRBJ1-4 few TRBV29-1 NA TGCAGCGCTGGGAGGGGAACAACTAATGAAAAACTGTTTTTT CSAGRGTTNEKLFF
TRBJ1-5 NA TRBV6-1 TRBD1 TGTGCCAGCAGTGAAAGGGGGGGGGACAGGGTCAATAGCAATCAGCCCCAGCATTTT CASSERGGDRVNSNQPQHF
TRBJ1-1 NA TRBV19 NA TGTGCCAGTGGGGGCGGAGGCGCTTTCTTT CASGGGGAFF
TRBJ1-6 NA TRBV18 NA TGTGCCAGCTCACCAGAAGAGGCCAGGGTCTCACCCCTCCACTTT CASSPEEARVSPLHF
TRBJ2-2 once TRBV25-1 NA TGTGCCAGCAAGCGACAGGGAGGCACCGGGGAGCTGTTTTTT CASKRQGGTGELFF
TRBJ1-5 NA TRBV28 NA TGTGCCAGCAGAAAAACACAGGGTCTAAGGTATCAGCCCCAGCATTTT CASRKTQGLRYQPQHF
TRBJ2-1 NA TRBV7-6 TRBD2 TGTGCCAGCAGCTTAGAACTAGCGGGGGTGCATGAGCAGTTCTTC CASSLELAGVHEQFF
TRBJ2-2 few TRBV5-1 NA TGCGCCAGCAGCTTGGCGGGTCAGACGAACACCGGGGAGCTGTTTTTT CASSLAGQTNTGELFF
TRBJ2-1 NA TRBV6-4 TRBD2 TGTGCCAGCAGTGTACTAGCGGGGGTCTCCTACAATGAGCAGTTCTTC CASSVLAGVSYNEQFF
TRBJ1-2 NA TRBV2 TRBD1 TGTGCCAGCAGAGACAGGGGGCCCTATGGCTACACCTTC CASRDRGPYGYTF
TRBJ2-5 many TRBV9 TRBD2 TGTGCCAGCAGCGTGGCGGGACTAGCTGGGGAGACCCAGTACTTC CASSVAGLAGETQYF
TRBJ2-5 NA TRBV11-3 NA TGTGCCAGTGCGCGGGGACCCCAAGAGACCCAGTACTTC CASARGPQETQYF
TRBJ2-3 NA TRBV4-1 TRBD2 TGCGCCAGCAGCCAAGGGGTTAGCGGGGGTAGCACAGATACGCAGTATTTT CASSQGVSGGSTDTQYF
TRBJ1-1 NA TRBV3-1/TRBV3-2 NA TGTGCCAGCAGCCAAGTCCAGAACACTGAAGCTTTCTTT CASSQVQNTEAFF
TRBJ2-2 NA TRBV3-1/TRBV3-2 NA TGTGCCAGCAGCCAAGATCGGAGTGCGACCGGGGAGCTGTTTTTT CASSQDRSATGELFF
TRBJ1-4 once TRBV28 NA TGTGCCAGCAGTTCCCGGGGGTTTCCCTCAACTAATGAAAAACTGTTTTTT CASSSRGFPSTNEKLFF
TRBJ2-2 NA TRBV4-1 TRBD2 TGCGCCAGCAGCCAAGAGGGAGGGCAGGCCGGGGAGCTGTTTTTT CASSQEGGQAGELFF
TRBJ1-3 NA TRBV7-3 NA TGTGCCAGCAGCTTAATGCCGCGGTCGGGAGGCGGAAACACCATATATTTT CASSLMPRSGGGNTIYF
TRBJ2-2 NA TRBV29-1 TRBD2 TGCAGCGTCACTAGCGGGGGCGGGGAGCTGTTTTTT CSVTSGGGELFF
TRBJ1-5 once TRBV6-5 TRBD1 TGTGCCAGCAGCCGGACAGGTTATAGCAATCAGCCCCAGCATTTT CASSRTGYSNQPQHF
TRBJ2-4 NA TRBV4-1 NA TGCGCCAGCAGTCGAGACGAGCAGGGCAATTACATTCAGTACTTC CASSRDEQGNYIQYF
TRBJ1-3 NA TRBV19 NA TGTGCCAGTAGTACTAAAGGACGGGACTCTGGAAACACCATATATTTT CASSTKGRDSGNTIYF
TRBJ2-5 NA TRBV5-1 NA TGCGCCAGCCAGCCCGGGTGGGTCCAAGAGACCCAGTACTTC CASQPGWVQETQYF
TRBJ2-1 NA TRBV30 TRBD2 TGTGCCTGGAGTGACCCCACAAGCGGGGGCTACAATGAGCAGTTCTTC CAWSDPTSGGYNEQFF
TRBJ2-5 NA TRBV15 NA TGTGCCACCAGCAGAGACCGCGGGGGCTGGGAGACCCAGTACTTC CATSRDRGGWETQYF
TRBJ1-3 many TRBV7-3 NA TGTGCCAGCAGCGTTACAGCTACTGGAAACACCATATATTTT CASSVTATGNTIYF
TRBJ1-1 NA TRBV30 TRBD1 TGTGCCTGGAGGTGGGACAGGGCGGCTTTCTTT CAWRWDRAAFF